These T cell receptor beta chains were read from a single sample in a study of shared clonotypes between healthy human individuals. Measured with immunoSEQ multiplex PCR; TCRdb has only the in-frame clones, and not every one. The top ten hold 0.89% of the sample, which has 850,000 to 1,100,000 clones, 60% to 85% seen once. What was sequenced was memory CD4+ T cells from PBMCs. Receptors were obtained from a man aged 18-30 years in good health. Some clones in this sample may be carry-over from other donors' samples. Both conserved end residues are trimmed from each CDR3.

TRBV5-1 15 ASSLGTAPGTNEKLF
TRBV5-4 10 ASSWGGSEQY
TRBV28 13 ASSRVGTGRRGYT
TRBV19 13 ASSIGTGIYNEQF
TRBV2 11 ASNSDRGDEQY
TRBV9 18 ASSVERWKRQAQRDNEQF
TRBV6-1 13 ASSGQGALNTEAF
TRBV6-6 14 ASSLLAPVDQETQY
TRBV4-1 14 ASSQDIVANTGELF
TRBV30 14 AWTPWGRTGEYEQY
TRBV7-2 13 ASSLGLAGVHEQF
TRBV19 9 ASSIGDTQY
TRBV29-1 13 SVRCRGGISYEQY
TRBV7-9 13 ASSLAGSPYNEQF
TRBV27 12 ASSRTGGLYEQY
TRBV29-1 12 SVGVGGVGQPQH
TRBV29-1 11 SVEGQGVAGYT
TRBV7-2 12 ASSLAHLGNEQF
TRBV7-9 16 ASSTRQGSATGANVLT
TRBV6-6 11 ASGQRVPETQY
TRBV28 13 ASIARTSTYNEQF
TRBV6-6 13 ASSYPPGTVNEQF
TRBV28 14 ASSSLTGHLGNTIY
TRBV15 15 ATSRDLAQGNTGELF
TRBV28 12 ASSFSGFDYEQY
TRBV7-9 12 ASSLLDSMHEQY
TRBV18 10 ASSPNRNEQY
TRBV7-2 12 ASSKGGGNYEQY
TRBV30 12 AWSVGGGPQPQH
TRBV7-9 13 ASSPGTGEGREQY
TRBV30 14 AWSVLSLANTGELF
TRBV7-2 12 ASSLGHLIAEAF
TRBV5-1 15 ASSLVAGASFRNEQF
TRBV18 11 ASSYLAGDAQY
TRBV7-9 12 VIHDGGGKDTQY
TRBV28 16 ASSLHMASGPFSYEQY
TRBV5-1 13 ASSLAGGQVTEAF
TRBV4-2 14 ASSQLLAGGMYEQY
TRBV19 12 ASSIDSGPYGYT
TRBV9 9 AGGDADTQY
TRBV27 14 ASSLALPGVDQPQH
TRBV28 14 ASSFPRDRGVTEAF
TRBV4-1 13 ASSQPTGVQETQY
TRBV7-9 14 ASATTSGRDTGELF
TRBV5-1 12 ASNTGWGTDTQY
TRBV2 15 ASSPGQGARDTGELF
TRBV7-3 11 ASSRPGEYEQY
TRBV29-1 11 SVVIQGPGGAF
TRBV28 13 ATTPRDRGLGTQY
TRBV19 12 ASAERRANEKLF